The rows below give T cell receptor beta chains drawn from one sample of a study of naive and memory T cell subsets. TCRdb redid the calling of the UMI-ligation and nested PCR reads with MiXCR, one entry per CDR3 protein. This sample has around 25,000 distinct CDR3 sequences; nearly 6% occur once, and the top ten carry around 6.5%. Specimen: skin, collected from a tuberculin skin test site. The receptors derive from an adult in good health. The CDR3 runs from the conserved cysteine through the conserved F or W. A D gene is named only where the DNA matches it firmly. For some rows the clone size is stated as once, few or many, or as a class when expanded; others skip it.

TRBV20-1	14	TRBJ1-4	NA	NA	CSASYRGSDEKLFF	TGCAGTGCTAGCTATCGTGGCAGTGATGAAAAACTGTTTTTT
TRBV29-1	9	TRBJ2-5	medium-sized	NA	CSVGETQYF	TGCAGCGTTGGGGAGACCCAGTACTTC
TRBV28	16	TRBJ2-5	medium-sized	TRBD1	CASSFLIRDRAGTQYF	TGTGCCAGCAGTTTTTTGATCCGGGACAGGGCCGGGACCCAGTACTTC
TRBV25-1	13	TRBJ1-1	few	NA	CASTQGGGLSAFF	TGTGCCAGCACCCAAGGGGGGGGGCTCTCGGCTTTCTTT
TRBV29-1	14	TRBJ2-2	many	TRBD1	CSVRRQGYTGELFF	TGCAGCGTCCGTCGACAGGGATACACCGGGGAGCTGTTTTTT
TRBV28	12	TRBJ2-7	NA	TRBD1	CATRQGHYEQYF	TGTGCCACCCGACAGGGACACTACGAGCAGTACTTC
TRBV20-1	14	TRBJ1-4	many	NA	CSARVAGTGEKLFF	TGCAGTGCTAGAGTGGCAGGGACGGGGGAAAAACTGTTTTTT
TRBV6-2/TRBV6-3	15	TRBJ2-3	many	TRBD2	CASSNGLGRADTQYF	TGTGCCAGCAGTAACGGACTAGGGAGGGCAGATACGCAGTATTTT
TRBV2	17	TRBJ2-1	many	TRBD2	CASSGLAGALEINEQFF	TGTGCCAGCAGTGGGCTAGCGGGAGCCCTCGAAATTAATGAGCAGTTCTTC
TRBV5-4	15	TRBJ1-1	once	TRBD1	CASSLGGQQNTEAFF	TGTGCCAGCAGCCTTGGGGGACAGCAGAACACTGAAGCTTTCTTT
TRBV28	15	TRBJ1-5	many	TRBD1	CASSSDRGSNQPQHF	TGTGCCAGCAGTTCGGACAGGGGTAGCAATCAGCCCCAGCATTTT
TRBV6-5	15	TRBJ2-5	NA	NA	CASSPRRGGLETQYF	TGTGCCAGCAGCCCTCGGAGGGGGGGATTGGAGACCCAGTACTTC
TRBV4-3	16	TRBJ2-1	many	TRBD2	CASSQVISGANNEQFF	TGCGCCAGCAGCCAAGTGATTAGCGGGGCAAACAATGAGCAGTTCTTC
TRBV6-1	17	TRBJ1-1	many	NA	CASSEFLNFWSFQSAFF	TGTGCCAGCAGTGAATTTTTGAACTTTTGGTCCTTCCAGTCAGCTTTCTTT
TRBV4-1	16	TRBJ1-5	many	TRBD1	CASSQDQGTGGQPQHF	TGCGCCAGCAGCCAAGATCAAGGGACAGGGGGCCAGCCCCAGCATTTT
TRBV20-1	15	TRBJ2-5	few	TRBD2	CSARDWGLAGETQYF	TGCAGTGCTAGAGATTGGGGACTAGCGGGAGAGACCCAGTACTTC
TRBV20-1	13	TRBJ1-1	few	NA	CSAAPQGRTEAFF	TGCAGTGCCGCCCCGCAGGGACGGACTGAAGCTTTCTTT
TRBV27	16	TRBJ2-1	many	NA	CASSPRQEGINNEQFF	TGTGCCAGCAGTCCCCGGCAGGAGGGAATAAACAATGAGCAGTTCTTC
TRBV7-3	17	TRBJ2-2	many	TRBD1	CASSLTRTGGTTGELFF	TGTGCCAGCAGCTTAACCCGGACAGGGGGGACGACCGGGGAGCTGTTTTTT
TRBV6-2/TRBV6-3	14	TRBJ2-3	many	TRBD2	CASALGSGRDTQYF	TGTGCCAGCGCCCTGGGTAGCGGGAGAGATACGCAGTATTTT
TRBV28	16	TRBJ1-1	NA	TRBD1	CASSSYSGTANTEAFF	TGTGCCAGCAGTTCTTACTCCGGGACAGCGAACACTGAAGCTTTCTTT
TRBV18	15	TRBJ2-7	many	NA	CASSPKLAHTYEQYF	TGTGCCAGCTCCCCCAAATTAGCGCATACCTACGAGCAGTACTTC
TRBV20-1	14	TRBJ2-7	medium-sized	TRBD2	CSARVGSGGYEQYF	TGCAGTGCTAGAGTCGGTAGCGGGGGGTACGAGCAGTACTTC
TRBV7-2	16	TRBJ2-7	NA	TRBD2	CASSPSNVVAGTEQYF	TGTGCCAGCAGCCCGAGCAACGTAGTAGCGGGAACCGAGCAGTACTTC
TRBV14	14	TRBJ2-2	few	NA	CASSLNFYTGELFF	TGTGCCAGCAGTCTCAATTTTTACACCGGGGAGCTGTTTTTT
TRBV13	15	TRBJ1-1	few	NA	CASSLFGTLNTEAFF	TGTGCCAGCAGCTTGTTCGGAACCCTGAACACTGAAGCTTTCTTT
TRBV6-5	17	TRBJ1-1	NA	NA	CATSSSPGAGARTEAFF	TGTGCCACCAGCAGCTCCCCAGGCGCAGGGGCGAGGACTGAAGCTTTCTTT